Following are 5 T cell receptor beta chains from one sample sequenced in a study of cytomegalovirus exposure and HLA in healthy donors. The PCR made use of 60 Vbeta and 13 Jbeta primers. The assay was immunoSEQ multiplex PCR, and TCRdb's table has in-frame clones only and misses some. Among more than 100,000 clones, over 60% were seen once, and the ten largest hold around 3%. Material: PBMCs. Receptor source: a middle-aged woman in good health and CMV-seropositive.

The V gene is TRBV6-5, the J gene TRBJ1-1, with 8 bases lining up with TRBD1. The CDR3 is made up of 14 amino acids. The V gene end was trimmed by 7 bases and the J gene end by 1 base; junction bases not matched to a gene: 5. Germline lookup yields CDR1 MNHEY and CDR2 SVGAGI. The CDR3 DNA sequence: TGTGCCAGCACCAGGGACAGGACGAACACTGAAGCTTTCTTT. This codes for CASTRDRTNTEAFF.

This clone turned up a few times. This chain uses TRBV6-5 with TRBJ2-5; D ambiguous. The better agreement between TRBJ2-7 and the DNA end casts doubt on the J call. Germline lookup yields CDR1 MNHEY and CDR2 SVGAGI. The length of the CDR3 is 13 residues. The CDR3: CASRTPGVYEQYF. CDR3 bases: TGTGCCAGCAGAACCCCCGGAGTTTACGAGCAGTACTTC.

This clone was seen a handful of times. This chain uses TRBV19 with TRBJ2-2; a weak D match, TRBD1 (6 bases). The V end was cut by 6 bases, the J end by 6 bases, with 14 bases between. The CDR3 runs to 14 residues. In germline, CDR1 is LNHDA, CDR2 SQIVND (reference sequence). CDR3 coding DNA: TGTGCCAGTAGACAAAACAGGGCGGCCGGGGAGCTGTTTTTT. The encoded protein is CASRQNRAAGELFF.

The chain has TRBV15 and TRBJ1-5; D is ambiguous. Germline CDR1 LNHNV, CDR2 YYDKDF (reference sequence). The V and J ends lost 0 bases and 4 bases respectively, with 7 bases between them. This CDR3 contains 14 residues. The CDR3 DNA is TGTGCCACCAGCAGAGATCGAGATAATCAGCCCCAGCATTTT. Translating gives CATSRDRDNQPQHF.

The chain joins TRBV2 to TRBJ2-3; 13 bases map to TRBD2. CDR3 size: 16 residues. V trimming: 4 bases; J trimming: 5 bases; junction bases outside the gene matches: 6. Germline CDR1 SNHLY, CDR2 FYNNEI. CDR3 nucleotides: TGTGCCAGCAGTGGAGGACTAGCGGGGGAGGTAGATACGCAGTATTTT. Protein sequence: CASSGGLAGEVDTQYF.